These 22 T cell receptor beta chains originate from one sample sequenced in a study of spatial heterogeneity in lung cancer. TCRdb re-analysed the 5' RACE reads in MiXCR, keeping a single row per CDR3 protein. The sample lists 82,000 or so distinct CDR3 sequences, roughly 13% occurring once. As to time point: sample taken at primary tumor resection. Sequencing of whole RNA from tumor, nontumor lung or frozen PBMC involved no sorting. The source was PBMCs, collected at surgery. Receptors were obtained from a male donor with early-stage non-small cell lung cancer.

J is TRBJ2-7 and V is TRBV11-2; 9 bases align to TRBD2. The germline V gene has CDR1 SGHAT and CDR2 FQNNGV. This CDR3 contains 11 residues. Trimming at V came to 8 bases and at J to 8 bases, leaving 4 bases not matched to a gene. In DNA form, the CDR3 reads TGTGCCAGCTTAGCGGGAGAGAAGCAGTACTTC. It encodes CASLAGEKQYF. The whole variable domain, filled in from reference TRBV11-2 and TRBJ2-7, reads EAGVAQSPRYKIIEKRQSVAFWCNPISGHATLYWYQQILGQGPKLLIQFQNNGVVDDSQLPKDRFSAERLKGVDSTLKIQPAKLEDSAVYLCASLAGEKQYFGPGTRLTVT.

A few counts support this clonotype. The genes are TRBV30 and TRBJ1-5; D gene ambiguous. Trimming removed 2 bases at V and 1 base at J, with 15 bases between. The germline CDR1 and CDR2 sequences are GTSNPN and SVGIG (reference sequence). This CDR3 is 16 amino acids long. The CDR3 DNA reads TGTGCCTGGAGTTCCCGGCGAGCCAGGAGCAATCAGCCCCAGCATTTT. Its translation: CAWSSRRARSNQPQHF.

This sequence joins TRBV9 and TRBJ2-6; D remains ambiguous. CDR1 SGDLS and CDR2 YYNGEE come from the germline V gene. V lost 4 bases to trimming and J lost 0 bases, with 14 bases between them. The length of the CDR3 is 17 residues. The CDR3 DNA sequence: TGTGCCAGCAGCAGGACGCCTACTACCTCTGGGGCCAACGTCCTGACTTTC. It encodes CASSRTPTTSGANVLTF.

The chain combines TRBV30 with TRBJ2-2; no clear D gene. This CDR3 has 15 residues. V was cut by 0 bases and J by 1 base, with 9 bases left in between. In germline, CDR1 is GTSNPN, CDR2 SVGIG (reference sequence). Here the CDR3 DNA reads TGTGCCTGGAGTGTAATCAGGAGGAACACCGGGGAGCTGTTTTTT. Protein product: CAWSVIRRNTGELFF.

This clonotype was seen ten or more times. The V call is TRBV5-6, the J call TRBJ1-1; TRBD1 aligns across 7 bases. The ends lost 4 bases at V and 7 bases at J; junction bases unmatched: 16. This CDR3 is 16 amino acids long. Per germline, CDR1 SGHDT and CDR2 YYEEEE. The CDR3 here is CASSTWLGGGKNEAFF. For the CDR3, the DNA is TGTGCCAGCAGCACTTGGTTAGGAGGGGGCAAGAATGAAGCTTTCTTT.

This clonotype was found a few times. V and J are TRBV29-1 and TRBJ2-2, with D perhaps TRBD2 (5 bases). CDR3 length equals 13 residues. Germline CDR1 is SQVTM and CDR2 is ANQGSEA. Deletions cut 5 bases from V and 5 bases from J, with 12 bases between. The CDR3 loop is CSVRTLATGELFF. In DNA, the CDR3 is TGCAGCGTTAGGACCCTAGCTACCGGGGAGCTGTTTTTT.

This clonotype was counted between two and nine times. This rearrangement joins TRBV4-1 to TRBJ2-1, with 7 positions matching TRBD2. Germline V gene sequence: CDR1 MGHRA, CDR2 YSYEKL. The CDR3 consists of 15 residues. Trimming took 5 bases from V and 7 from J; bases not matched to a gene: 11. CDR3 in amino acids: CASSERDRMLNEQFF. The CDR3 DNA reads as TGCGCCAGCAGCGAGCGGGATAGGATGTTGAATGAGCAGTTCTTC.

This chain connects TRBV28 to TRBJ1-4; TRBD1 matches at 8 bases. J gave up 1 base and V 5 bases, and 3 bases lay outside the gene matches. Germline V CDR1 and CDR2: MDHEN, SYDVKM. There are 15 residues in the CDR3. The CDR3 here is CASSRTGLTNEKLFF. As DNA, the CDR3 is TGTGCCAGCAGTCGGACAGGGTTAACTAATGAAAAACTGTTTTTT.

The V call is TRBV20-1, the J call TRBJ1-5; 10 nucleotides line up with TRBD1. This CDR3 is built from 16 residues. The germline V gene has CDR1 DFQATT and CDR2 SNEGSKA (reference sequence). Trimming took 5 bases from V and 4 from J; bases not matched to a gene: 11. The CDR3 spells CSAPGQGMAGNQPQHF. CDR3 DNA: TGCAGTGCTCCGGGACAGGGGATGGCAGGTAATCAGCCCCAGCATTTT.

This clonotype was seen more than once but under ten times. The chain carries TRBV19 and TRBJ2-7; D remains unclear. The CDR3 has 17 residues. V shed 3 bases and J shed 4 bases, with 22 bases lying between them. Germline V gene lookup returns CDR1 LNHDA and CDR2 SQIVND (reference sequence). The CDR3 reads CASSMSADPRDLYEQYF. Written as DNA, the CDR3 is TGTGCCAGTAGTATGAGCGCGGACCCTAGGGATCTATACGAGCAGTACTTC.

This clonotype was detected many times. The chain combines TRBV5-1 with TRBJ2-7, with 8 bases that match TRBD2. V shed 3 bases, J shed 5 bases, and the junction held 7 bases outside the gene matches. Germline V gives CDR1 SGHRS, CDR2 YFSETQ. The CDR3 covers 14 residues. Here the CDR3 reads CASSSGLDFNEQYF. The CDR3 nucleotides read TGCGCCAGCAGCTCGGGACTAGACTTCAACGAGCAGTACTTC.

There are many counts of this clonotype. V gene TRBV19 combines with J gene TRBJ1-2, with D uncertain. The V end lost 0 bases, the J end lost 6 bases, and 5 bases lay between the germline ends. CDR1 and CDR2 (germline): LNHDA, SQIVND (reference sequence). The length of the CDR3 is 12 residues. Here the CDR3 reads CASSIEPDGYTF. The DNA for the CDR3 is TGTGCCAGTAGTATAGAACCGGATGGCTACACCTTC.

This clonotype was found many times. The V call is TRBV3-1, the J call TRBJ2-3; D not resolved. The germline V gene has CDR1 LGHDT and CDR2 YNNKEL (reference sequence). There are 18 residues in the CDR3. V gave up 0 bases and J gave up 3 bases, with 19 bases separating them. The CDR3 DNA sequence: TGTGCCAGCAGCCAAGATAGGAACGTCCCCTTACTGACAGATACGCAGTATTTT. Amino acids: CASSQDRNVPLLTDTQYF.

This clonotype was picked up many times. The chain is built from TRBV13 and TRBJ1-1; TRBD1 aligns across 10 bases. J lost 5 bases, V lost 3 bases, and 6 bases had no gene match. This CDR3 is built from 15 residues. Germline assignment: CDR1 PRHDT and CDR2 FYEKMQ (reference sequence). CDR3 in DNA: TGTGCCAGCAGCTTGGGACAGGGGAAAGGAACTGAAGCTTTCTTT. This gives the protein CASSLGQGKGTEAFF.

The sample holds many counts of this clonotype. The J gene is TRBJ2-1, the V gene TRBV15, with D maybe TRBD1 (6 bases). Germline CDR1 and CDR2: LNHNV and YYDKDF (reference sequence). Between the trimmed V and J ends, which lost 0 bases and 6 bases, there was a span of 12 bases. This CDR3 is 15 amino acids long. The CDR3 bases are TGTGCCACCAGCAGAGATCCAGGGGCCCCCAATGAGCAGTTCTTC. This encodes CATSRDPGAPNEQFF.

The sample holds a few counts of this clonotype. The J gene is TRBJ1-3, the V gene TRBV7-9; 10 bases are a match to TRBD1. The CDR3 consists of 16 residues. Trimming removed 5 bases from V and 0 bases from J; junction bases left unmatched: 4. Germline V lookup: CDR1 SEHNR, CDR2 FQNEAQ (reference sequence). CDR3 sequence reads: CASSPRTGGSGNTIYF. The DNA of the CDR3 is TGTGCCAGCAGCCCGAGGACAGGGGGCTCTGGAAACACCATATATTTT.

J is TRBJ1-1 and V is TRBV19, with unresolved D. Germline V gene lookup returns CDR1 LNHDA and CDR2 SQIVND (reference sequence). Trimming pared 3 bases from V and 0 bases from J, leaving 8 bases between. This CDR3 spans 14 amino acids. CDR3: CASSITDMNTEAFF. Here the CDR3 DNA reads TGTGCCAGTAGTATCACCGATATGAACACTGAAGCTTTCTTT.

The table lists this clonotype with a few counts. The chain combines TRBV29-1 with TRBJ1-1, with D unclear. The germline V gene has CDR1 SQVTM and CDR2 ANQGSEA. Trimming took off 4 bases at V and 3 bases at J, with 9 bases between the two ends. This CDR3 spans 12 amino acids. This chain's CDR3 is CSVAGGHTEAFF. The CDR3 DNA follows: TGCAGCGTTGCCGGTGGGCACACTGAAGCTTTCTTT.

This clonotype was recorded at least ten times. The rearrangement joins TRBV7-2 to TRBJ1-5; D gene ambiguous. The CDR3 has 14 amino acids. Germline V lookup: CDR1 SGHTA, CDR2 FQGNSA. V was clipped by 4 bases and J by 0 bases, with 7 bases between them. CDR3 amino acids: CASSSFYSNQPQHF. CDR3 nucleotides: TGTGCCAGCAGCTCCTTCTATAGCAATCAGCCCCAGCATTTT. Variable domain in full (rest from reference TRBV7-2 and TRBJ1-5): GAGVSQSPSNKVTEKGKDVELRCDPISGHTALYWYRQSLGQGLEFLIYFQGNSAPDKSGLPSDRFSAERTGGSVSTLTIQRTQQEDSAVYLCASSSFYSNQPQHFGDGTRLSIL.

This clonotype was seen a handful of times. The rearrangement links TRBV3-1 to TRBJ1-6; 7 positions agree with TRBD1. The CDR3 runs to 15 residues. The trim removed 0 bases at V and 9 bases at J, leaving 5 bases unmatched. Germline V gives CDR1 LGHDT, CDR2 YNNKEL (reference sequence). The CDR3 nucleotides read TGTGCCAGCAGCCAAGACTACAGGGGTAGTTCACCCCTCCACTTT. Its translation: CASSQDYRGSSPLHF.

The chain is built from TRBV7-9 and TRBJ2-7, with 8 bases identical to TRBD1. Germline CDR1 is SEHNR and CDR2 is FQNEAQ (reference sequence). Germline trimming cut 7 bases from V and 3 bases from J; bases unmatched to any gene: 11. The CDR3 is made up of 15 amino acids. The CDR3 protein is CASKEGQGPFYEQYF. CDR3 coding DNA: TGTGCCAGCAAGGAAGGACAGGGCCCATTCTACGAGCAGTACTTC. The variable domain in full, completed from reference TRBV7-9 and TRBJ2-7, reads DTGVSQNPRHKITKRGQNVTFRCDPISEHNRLYWYRQTLGQGPEFLTYFQNEAQLEKSRLLSDRFSAERPKGSFSTLEIQRTEQGDSAMYLCASKEGQGPFYEQYFGPGTRLTVT.

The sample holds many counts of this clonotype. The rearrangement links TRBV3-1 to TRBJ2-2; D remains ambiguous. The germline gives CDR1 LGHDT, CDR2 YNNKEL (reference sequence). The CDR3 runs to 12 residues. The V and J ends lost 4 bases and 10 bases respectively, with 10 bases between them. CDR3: CASSLPRAELFF. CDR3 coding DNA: TGTGCCAGCAGCCTCCCACGGGCGGAGCTGTTTTTT.